The 6 T cell receptor beta chains in this list originate from one sample, sequenced in a study of shared clonotypes between healthy human individuals. Profiling relied on immunoSEQ multiplex PCR, and the TCRdb table lists in-frame clones only, not all of them. The table has around 2.1 million clones, roughly 91% seen once; the top ten hold about 1.8%. Naive CD8 isolation took CD45RO-negative cells positively selected for CCR7 and excluded terminally differentiated effector memory CD45RA+ cells. Sequencing input: naive CD8+ T cells from PBMCs. The origin of the receptors is a man between 18 and 29 years old in good health. Some clones in this sample may be carry-over from other donors' samples.

About this clone: Other DNA variants within this sample encode the same CDR3. The J gene is TRBJ2-7, the V gene TRBV19, with 7 nucleotides matching TRBD2. CDR1 is LNHDA and CDR2 is SQIVND in the germline V gene (reference sequence). This CDR3 has 15 residues. The ends lost 2 bases at V and 0 bases at J; junction bases unmatched: 4. CDR3 DNA sequence: TGTGCCAGTAGTATAAGTGGCGGGAGCTCCTACGAGCAGTACTTC. Protein product: CASSISGGSSYEQYF.

Worth noting for this clone: In the same sample, other DNA sequences code for this CDR3. This rearrangement joins TRBV5-4 to TRBJ2-3; D gene unclear. Trimming cost V 3 bases and J 2 bases, with 7 bases left between them. CDR3 size: 13 residues. CDR1 is SGHNT, CDR2 YYREEE, per germline (reference sequence). The CDR3, as DNA: TGTGCCAGCAGCTCGGAACCCACAGATACGCAGTATTTT. Its translation: CASSSEPTDTQYF.

CDR3 in DNA: TGCGCCAGCAGCAGGTACAGGGGTGTCGACGAGCAGTACTTC. Amino acid sequence: CASSRYRGVDEQYF. The V gene is TRBV5-1, the J gene TRBJ2-7; 7 nucleotides agree with TRBD1. V gave up 4 bases and J gave up 5 bases; unmatched junction bases: 9. The CDR3 runs 14 residues. Germline V gene data show CDR1 as SGHRS and CDR2 as YFSETQ.

V gene TRBV9 combines with J gene TRBJ2-4; TRBD1 matches 7 bases. Germline CDR1 SGDLS, CDR2 YYNGEE. V lost 1 base to trimming and J lost 6 bases; unmatched junction nucleotides: 7. The CDR3 covers 15 residues. The CDR3 is CASSVSEGQPNIQYF. The CDR3 nucleotides are TGTGCCAGCAGCGTATCCGAGGGACAGCCAAACATTCAGTACTTC.

The rearrangement uses TRBV5-6 and TRBJ2-5; D is unclear. This CDR3 region has 11 residues. The germline gives CDR1 SGHDT, CDR2 YYEEEE. The V and J ends lost 6 bases and 4 bases respectively, with 7 bases between them. In DNA form, the CDR3 reads TGTGCCAGCACCATAGGAGAGACCCAGTACTTC. Translated: CASTIGETQYF.

This chain links TRBV11-2 with TRBJ1-2, with 9 bases lining up with TRBD1. The CDR3 sequence is 15 residues long. The germline CDR1 and CDR2 sequences are SGHAT and FQNNGV. Losses at the gene ends were 5 bases for V and 3 bases for J; bases not matched to a gene: 7. This CDR3 is CASSPWTGEDYGYTF. CDR3 DNA: TGTGCCAGCAGCCCGTGGACAGGGGAGGACTATGGCTACACCTTC.